Listed here is a single TCR beta chain. Its antigen remains unknown. Here immunoSEQ multiplex PCR was the method, and the copy in TCRdb shows in-frame clones only, minus some. The sample yields roughly 180,000 clones, 92% seen once. Germline lookup yields CDR1 LNHDA and CDR2 SQIVND (reference sequence). Trimming cost V 5 bases and J 5 bases; bases outside gene matches: 5. The CDR3 spans 13 residues. These data originate in a study of T cell responses to AZD1222 COVID-19 vaccine. Study-level findings and limits: Within unmutated variant regions lay the reported targets of nearly half of spike-specific TCRs. Elevations in Spike-specific TCR breadth and depth followed administration of two AZD1222 doses.

The sample here was peripheral blood, taken 28 days after the second AZD1222 dose. This TCR came from an adult who received the AZD1222 COVID-19 vaccine. V usage is TRBV19 and J usage is TRBJ2-5; TRBD2 matches at 7 bases. Here the CDR3 reads CASSGGEWETQYF. The CDR3 DNA reads TGTGCCAGTAGTGGGGGGGAGTGGGAGACCCAGTACTTC.